These 3 T cell receptor beta chains share one sample of origin, sequenced in a study of T cell responses to AZD1222 COVID-19 vaccine. Profiling relied on immunoSEQ multiplex PCR, and the TCRdb table lists in-frame clones only, not all of them. The table includes under 75,000 clones, approximately 81% detected once. Sequences were derived from peripheral blood, sampled on day 0 of AZD1222 vaccination. These receptors came from an adult in good health.

V usage is TRBV11-3 and J usage is TRBJ2-1, with 10 bases matching TRBD2. The germline CDR1 and CDR2 sequences are SGHNT and YENEEA. This CDR3 is built from 15 residues. The trim removed 1 base at V and 8 bases at J, leaving 5 bases unmatched. As DNA, the CDR3 is TGTGCCAGCAGCTTAGGGACTAGCGGAAAGGATGAGCAGTTCTTC. Translated, it gives CASSLGTSGKDEQFF.

The chain couples TRBV29-1 to TRBJ1-4; 8 bases are a match to TRBD1. The CDR3 contains 12 residues. V lost 6 bases, J lost 7 bases, and 4 bases stayed unmatched. CDR1 and CDR2 from the germline V gene are SQVTM and ANQGSEA. Here the CDR3 DNA reads TGCAGCGTGGAGACAGGGGTTGAAAAACTGTTTTTT. Its translation: CSVETGVEKLFF.

V is TRBV9 and J is TRBJ2-1; 8 positions agree with TRBD2. Germline-derived CDR1 and CDR2 are SGDLS and YYNGEE. The CDR3 has 18 amino acids. V gave up 4 bases and J gave up 0 bases; unmatched junction bases: 12. CDR3 sequence: CASSPRGSGVNSYNEQFF. The CDR3 DNA reads as TGTGCCAGCAGCCCAAGGGGTAGCGGGGTAAACTCCTACAATGAGCAGTTCTTC.